The 21 T cell receptor beta chains below were found in one sample sequenced in a study of cytomegalovirus exposure and HLA in healthy donors. PCR amplification relied on 60 Vbeta primers (plus 13 Jbeta primers). Profiling relied on immunoSEQ multiplex PCR, and the TCRdb table lists in-frame clones only, not all of them. The table shows about 180,000 clones, with 80% occurring only once. Sequencing was carried out using PBMCs. The receptors come from a woman in her forties or fifties in good health and CMV-seropositive.

V and J are TRBV7-2 and TRBJ1-1; the D gene is possibly TRBD1 (5 bases). This CDR3 is 16 amino acids long. Germline loops: CDR1 SGHTA, CDR2 FQGNSA. V was cut by 1 base and J by 4 bases, with 16 bases left in between. The CDR3 reads CASSLEEGLTSTEAFF. Written as DNA, the CDR3 is TGTGCCAGCAGCTTAGAGGAGGGACTCACCTCCACTGAAGCTTTCTTT.

The chain has TRBV19 and TRBJ1-5; D is perhaps TRBD1 (6 bases). Germline CDR1 is LNHDA and CDR2 is SQIVND (reference sequence). V lost 5 bases, J lost 0 bases, and 17 bases lay in between. The CDR3 contains 17 residues. The DNA for the CDR3 is TGTGCCAGTAGTTCGACTCTCCAGGGGAATAGCAATCAGCCCCAGCATTTT. This translates into CASSSTLQGNSNQPQHF.

CDR3 residues: CASSLDRLGYTF. CDR3 nucleotides: TGTGCCAGCAGCTTGGACCGGTTGGGCTACACCTTC. The chain recombines TRBV5-4 with TRBJ1-2; D is unresolved. The germline gives CDR1 SGHNT, CDR2 YYREEE (reference sequence). V was shortened by 0 bases and J by 8 bases, with 8 bases between the two germline ends. The CDR3 spans 12 residues.

This clone has more than one count but fewer than ten. The rearrangement links TRBV9 to TRBJ1-2, with a weak D call TRBD1 (6 bases). The CDR3 runs to 14 residues. The germline V gene has CDR1 SGDLS and CDR2 YYNGEE. Trimming cost V 7 bases and J 3 bases, with 16 bases left between them. CDR3 sequence: CASEGDRADYGYTF. The CDR3 DNA reads as TGTGCCAGCGAGGGGGATAGGGCGGACTATGGCTACACCTTC.

The genes are TRBV18 and TRBJ1-2; 12 bases agree with TRBD1. Germline V gene lookup returns CDR1 KGHSH and CDR2 LQKENI. The CDR3 totals 16 residues. The J segment lost 1 base and the V segment lost 5 bases, leaving 5 bases of the junction unmatched. The CDR3 DNA reads as TGTGCCAGCTCAACGGGACAGGGGGCTTTTAACTATGGCTACACCTTC. It encodes CASSTGQGAFNYGYTF.

V usage is TRBV2 and J usage is TRBJ1-1, with 9 bases aligning to TRBD1. Germline V gene sequence: CDR1 SNHLY, CDR2 FYNNEI. The V gene end was trimmed by 3 bases and the J gene end by 10 bases; junction bases not matched to a gene: 12. This CDR3 region has 15 residues. Here the CDR3 DNA reads TGTGCCAGCAGTGATTCCCGTACAGGGGGCAAGGGAGCTTTCTTT. It yields the protein CASSDSRTGGKGAFF. The full variable domain, rest sourced from reference TRBV2 and TRBJ1-1, is EPEVTQTPSHQVTQMGQEVILRCVPISNHLYFYWYRQILGQKVEFLVSFYNNEISEKSEIFDDQFSVERPDGSNFTLKIRSTKLEDSAMYFCASSDSRTGGKGAFFGQGTRLTVV.

This clone has more than one count but fewer than ten. Written as DNA, the CDR3 is TGCGCCAGCAGCCAAGACCCTATTCGGCGGGGGGATGAAAAACTGTTTTTT. Encoded protein: CASSQDPIRRGDEKLFF. The rearrangement joins TRBV4-3 to TRBJ1-4; D might be TRBD1 (5 bases). The CDR3 has 17 residues. Germline CDR1 and CDR2: LGHNA and YSLEER. The V and J ends lost 0 bases and 6 bases respectively, with 17 bases between them.

The genes are TRBV2 and TRBJ2-2; 8 bases are a match to TRBD1. The CDR3 is made up of 13 amino acids. The V and J ends lost 6 bases and 8 bases, in that order; junction bases with no gene match: 5. The germline V gene encodes CDR1 SNHLY and CDR2 FYNNEI. CDR3 in amino acids: CASRGDRMGELFF. CDR3 nucleotides: TGTGCCAGCAGGGGGGACAGGATGGGGGAGCTGTTTTTT.

The chain uses TRBV29-1 and TRBJ1-3; no definite D call. V was shortened by 5 bases and J by 4 bases, with 12 bases between the two germline ends. This CDR3 spans 13 amino acids. Germline V gene data show CDR1 as SQVTM and CDR2 as ANQGSEA. The CDR3 reads CSVSGSAGNTIYF. The DNA of the CDR3 is TGCAGCGTTTCGGGGAGTGCCGGAAACACCATATATTTT. Full variable domain (outside the CDR3, taken from reference TRBV29-1 and TRBJ1-3): SAVISQKPSRDICQRGTSLTIQCQVDSQVTMMFWYRQQPGQSLTLIATANQGSEATYESGFVIDKFPISRPNLTFSTLTVSNMSPEDSSIYLCSVSGSAGNTIYFGEGSWLTVV.

The V gene is TRBV28, the J gene TRBJ2-1; a weak D match, TRBD1 (5 bases). The CDR3 is 15 amino acids. V was shortened by 4 bases and J by 8 bases, with 18 bases between the two germline ends. CDR1 is MDHEN, CDR2 SYDVKM, per germline. CDR3 nucleotide sequence: TGTGCCAGCAGTTCTATGGCAGGGAAGTTCTATGAGCAGTTCTTC. Translating gives CASSSMAGKFYEQFF.

This chain links TRBV19 with TRBJ2-5, with D possibly being TRBD2 (5 bases). The DNA end lines up better with TRBJ2-7; the J call may be wrong. The CDR3 consists of 15 residues. Germline V gene lookup returns CDR1 LNHDA and CDR2 SQIVND (reference sequence). The CDR3 sequence: CASSPPGRRSYEQYF. In nucleotides, the CDR3 is TGTGCCAGTAGTCCACCTGGGCGGAGGTCCTACGAGCAGTACTTC.

V usage is TRBV7-9 and J usage is TRBJ2-3, with TRBD2 matching over 7 bases. The CDR3 is 13 amino acids. J lost 2 bases, V lost 8 bases, and 4 bases had no gene match. Per the germline V gene, CDR1 is SEHNR and CDR2 is FQNEAQ (reference sequence). This CDR3 reads CASRGRVTDTQYF. The DNA for the CDR3 is TGTGCCAGCCGTGGGAGGGTCACAGATACGCAGTATTTT.

This clone turned up a few times. This chain links TRBV19 with TRBJ2-5, with 13 bases matching TRBD2. The CDR3 has 18 amino acids. Germline V lookup: CDR1 LNHDA, CDR2 SQIVND (reference sequence). Trimming at V came to 6 bases and at J to 4 bases, leaving 14 bases not matched to a gene. The CDR3 DNA reads as TGTGCCAGTAGCCAAAGACTAGCGGGGGGCCTCCTGTCAGAGACCCAGTACTTC. This sequence encodes CASSQRLAGGLLSETQYF.

The rearrangement joins TRBV9 to TRBJ2-3; TRBD1 agrees at 7 bases. Germline lookup yields CDR1 SGDLS and CDR2 YYNGEE. The CDR3 totals 15 residues. With V trimmed by 2 bases and J by 3 bases, 6 bases remained unmatched. The CDR3 loop is CASSVGQSRTDTQYF. The CDR3 nucleotides read TGTGCCAGCAGCGTGGGACAGTCACGGACAGATACGCAGTATTTT.

The CDR3 DNA follows: TGTGCCAGCAGTAAACATAGGGGATTAGCGGGAGAGGGGAGGGCAGATACGCAGTATTTT. It is translated as CASSKHRGLAGEGRADTQYF. The chain has TRBV27 and TRBJ2-3; 9 positions agree with TRBD2. CDR1 and CDR2 from the germline V gene are MNHEY and SMNVEV (reference sequence). The CDR3 spans 20 residues. The V and J ends lost 5 bases and 4 bases, in that order; junction bases with no gene match: 22.

The chain recombines TRBV19 with TRBJ2-5, with D perhaps TRBD2 (6 bases). Germline CDR1 is LNHDA and CDR2 is SQIVND (reference sequence). There are 14 residues in the CDR3. V lost 9 bases, J lost 2 bases, and 16 bases lay in between. CDR3 region: CASSEGGYQETQYF. DNA of the CDR3: TGTGCCAGCTCGGAGGGCGGGTATCAAGAGACCCAGTACTTC.

This clone appeared a few times. The V call is TRBV6-1, the J call TRBJ1-2, with 7 nucleotides matching TRBD1. The CDR3 runs 16 residues. V gave up 4 bases and J gave up 5 bases; unmatched junction bases: 13. The germline gives CDR1 MNHNS, CDR2 SASEGT. The CDR3 region is CASSAPAGGGGYGYTF. CDR3 coding DNA: TGTGCCAGCAGTGCCCCCGCAGGGGGTGGAGGTTATGGCTACACCTTC.

This clone was seen a few times. Mismatch with germline at one junction end may stem from a read error. The chain has TRBV28 and TRBJ2-7, with D possibly TRBD1 on 5 matching bases. The V gene's germline CDR1 is MDHEN and CDR2 SYDVKM. The CDR3 loop spans 15 amino acids. The CDR3 region is CASSDRQQPSSEQYF. The CDR3 DNA reads as TGTGCCAGCAGTGACAGACAGCAACCCTCCTCCGAGCAGTACTTC.

This clone came up a few times. The rearrangement joins TRBV4-1 to TRBJ1-1; D call uncertain. From germline, CDR1 is MGHRA and CDR2 YSYEKL. CDR3 size: 16 residues. The V gene lost 4 bases and the J gene lost 1 base, with 16 bases spanning the gap. For the CDR3, the DNA is TGCGCCAGCAGCCTTCCTTCAACTGGGCCGAACACTGAAGCTTTCTTT. Protein product: CASSLPSTGPNTEAFF.

The rearrangement links TRBV27 to TRBJ2-7; a weak D match, TRBD2 (6 bases). Germline CDR1 reads MNHEY; CDR2 reads SMNVEV (reference sequence). V was cut by 0 bases and J by 6 bases, with 12 bases left in between. The CDR3 extends over 14 amino acids. As DNA, the CDR3 is TGTGCCAGCAGTTTATCTGGAGGGCCCGGCGAGCAGTACTTC. Amino acid sequence: CASSLSGGPGEQYF.

The chain has TRBV7-3 and TRBJ2-1; 11 nucleotides agree with TRBD2. CDR3 size: 16 residues. Germline V gene lookup returns CDR1 SGHTA and CDR2 FQGTGA. V shed 2 bases, J shed 3 bases, and the junction held 3 bases outside the gene matches. CDR3 loop: CASSLLAGGRYNEQFF. The CDR3 DNA sequence: TGTGCCAGCAGCTTATTAGCGGGGGGGCGCTACAATGAGCAGTTCTTC.